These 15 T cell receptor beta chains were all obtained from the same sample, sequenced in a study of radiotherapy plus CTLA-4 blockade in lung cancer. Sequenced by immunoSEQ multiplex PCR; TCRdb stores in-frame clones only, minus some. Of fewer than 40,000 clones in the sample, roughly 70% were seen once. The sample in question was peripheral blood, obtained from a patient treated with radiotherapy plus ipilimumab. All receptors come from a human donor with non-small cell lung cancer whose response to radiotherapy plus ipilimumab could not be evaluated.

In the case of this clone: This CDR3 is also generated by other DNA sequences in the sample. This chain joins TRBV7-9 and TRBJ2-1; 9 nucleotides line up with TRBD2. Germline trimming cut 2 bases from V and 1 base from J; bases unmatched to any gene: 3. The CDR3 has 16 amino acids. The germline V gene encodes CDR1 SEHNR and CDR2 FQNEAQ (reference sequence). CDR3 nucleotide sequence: TGTGCCAGCAGCTTATCCCTAGCGGGGTCCTACAATGAGCAGTTCTTC. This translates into CASSLSLAGSYNEQFF.

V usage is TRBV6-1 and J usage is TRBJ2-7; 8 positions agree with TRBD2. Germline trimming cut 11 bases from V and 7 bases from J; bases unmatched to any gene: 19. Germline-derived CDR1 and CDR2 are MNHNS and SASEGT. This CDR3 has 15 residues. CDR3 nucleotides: TGTGCCGCCCTAAAGGACTCAGCGGGAGAGGGAGAGCAGTACTTC. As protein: CAALKDSAGEGEQYF.

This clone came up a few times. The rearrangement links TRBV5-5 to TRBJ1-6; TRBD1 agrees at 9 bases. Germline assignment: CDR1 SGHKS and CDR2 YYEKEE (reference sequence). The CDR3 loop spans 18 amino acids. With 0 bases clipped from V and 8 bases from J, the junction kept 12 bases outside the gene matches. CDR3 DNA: TGTGCCAGCAGCTTGGTTGTGGGTACAGGGGGCGGTGATTCACCCCTCCACTTT. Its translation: CASSLVVGTGGGDSPLHF.

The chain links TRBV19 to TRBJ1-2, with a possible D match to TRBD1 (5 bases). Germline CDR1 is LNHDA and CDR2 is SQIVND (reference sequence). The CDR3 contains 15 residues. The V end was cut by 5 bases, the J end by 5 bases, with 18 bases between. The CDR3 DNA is TGTGCCAGTAGTCTGACGGGGCAGGGAGGATATGGCTACACCTTC. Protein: CASSLTGQGGYGYTF.

The CDR3 loop reads CASSFSGSSNEQFF. CDR3 DNA sequence: TGTGCCAGCAGTTTTAGCGGGAGTAGCAATGAGCAGTTCTTC. V gene TRBV6-5 combines with J gene TRBJ2-1; 9 bases align to TRBD2. V lost 4 bases and J lost 6; bases outside the gene matches: 4. The CDR3 is made up of 14 amino acids. CDR1 is MNHEY, CDR2 SVGAGI, per germline.

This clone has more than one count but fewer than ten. The chain's CDR3 is CASSLWRQPQHF. CDR3 DNA sequence: TGTGCCAGCAGCTTATGGAGGCAGCCCCAGCATTTT. The chain employs TRBV7-2 and TRBJ1-5; no reliable D call. The CDR3 contains 12 residues. Per germline, CDR1 SGHTA and CDR2 FQGNSA. Trimming took 2 bases from V and 7 from J, leaving 6 bases between them.

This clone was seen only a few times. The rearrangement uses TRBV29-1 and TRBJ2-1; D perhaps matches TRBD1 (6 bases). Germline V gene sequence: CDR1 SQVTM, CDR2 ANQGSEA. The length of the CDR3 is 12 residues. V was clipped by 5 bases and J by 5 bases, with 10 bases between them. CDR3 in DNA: TGCAGCGTTTACTCAGGGGACAATGAGCAGTTCTTC. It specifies CSVYSGDNEQFF.

In DNA, the CDR3 is TGTGCCAGTACGGACAGTTTCTACGAGCAGTACTTC. The encoded protein is CASTDSFYEQYF. The V gene is TRBV6-1, the J gene TRBJ2-7, with a weak D call TRBD1 (6 bases). Trimming took 9 bases from V and 3 from J, leaving 12 bases between them. Germline values: CDR1 MNHNS, CDR2 SASEGT. The CDR3 is 12 amino acids.

CDR3 loop: CAIAAQGAVTEAFF. For the CDR3, the DNA is TGTGCCATCGCAGCACAGGGGGCCGTCACTGAAGCTTTCTTT. The genes are TRBV10-3 and TRBJ1-1; 9 nucleotides agree with TRBD1. The CDR3 length is 14 residues. Germline-derived CDR1 and CDR2 are ENHRY and SYGVKD. V was pared by 8 bases and J by 4 bases, with 8 bases of the junction left unmatched.

In DNA form, the CDR3 reads TGTGCCAGCAGGATAGCGGGAGCACCTACACACAACACAGATACGCAGTATTTT. Its protein is CASRIAGAPTHNTDTQYF. The rearrangement links TRBV7-9 to TRBJ2-3; TRBD2 matches 9 bases. The ends lost 6 bases at V and 2 bases at J; junction bases unmatched: 15. Germline CDR1 and CDR2: SEHNR and FQNEAQ (reference sequence). This CDR3 is built from 18 residues.

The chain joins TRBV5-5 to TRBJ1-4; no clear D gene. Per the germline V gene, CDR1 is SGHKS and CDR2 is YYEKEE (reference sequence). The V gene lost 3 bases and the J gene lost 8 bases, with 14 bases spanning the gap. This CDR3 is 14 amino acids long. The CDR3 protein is CASSSQSMREKLFF. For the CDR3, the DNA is TGTGCCAGCAGCTCCCAAAGCATGCGAGAAAAACTGTTTTTT.

CDR3: CASLGRGRSYEQYF. The DNA of the CDR3 is TGTGCCAGCCTAGGAAGGGGCCGCTCCTACGAGCAGTACTTC. The V and J genes are TRBV6-5 and TRBJ2-7; TRBD1 is a possible D gene (5 bases). With 8 bases removed from V and 0 bases from J, the gap between germline ends came to 14 bases. CDR1 MNHEY and CDR2 SVGAGI come from the germline V gene. This CDR3 has 14 amino acids.

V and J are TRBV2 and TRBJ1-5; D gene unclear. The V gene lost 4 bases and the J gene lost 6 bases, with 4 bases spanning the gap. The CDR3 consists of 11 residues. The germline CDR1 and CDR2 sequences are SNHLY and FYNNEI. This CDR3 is CASSVRQPQHF. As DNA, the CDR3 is TGTGCCAGCAGTGTTCGTCAGCCCCAGCATTTT.

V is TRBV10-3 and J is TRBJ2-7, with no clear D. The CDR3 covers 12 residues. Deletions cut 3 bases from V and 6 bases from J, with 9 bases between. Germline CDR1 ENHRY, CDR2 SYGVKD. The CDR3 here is CAISDPPSEQYF. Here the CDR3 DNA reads TGTGCCATCAGTGACCCCCCCTCCGAGCAGTACTTC.

Here the CDR3 reads CASRLEGYYEQYF. As DNA, the CDR3 is TGCGCCAGCCGCCTGGAGGGGTACTACGAGCAGTACTTC. The chain has TRBV10-2 and TRBJ2-7; weak D call: TRBD2 (6 bases). The germline CDR1 and CDR2 sequences are WSHSY and SAAADI. CDR3 size: 13 residues. Deletions cut 8 bases from V and 3 bases from J, with 14 bases between.